What follows is one T cell receptor (beta chain) and its context. This specimen comes from a study of shared clonotypes between healthy human individuals. The naive CD8 fraction comprised CD45RO-negative cells positively selected for CCR7 and excluded terminally differentiated effector memory CD45RA+ cells. Profiled with immunoSEQ multiplex PCR; TCRdb holds only in-frame clones, not every one. In the table there are about 1,800,000 clones, about 95% of which are singletons. The sequence came from a man aged 18 to 30 in good health. Sequencing was carried out using naive CD8+ T cells sorted from blood.

CDR3 sequence reads: CASSLQVAPPHNEQFF. CDR3 in DNA: TGTGCCAGCAGCTTGCAGGTAGCACCACCACACAATGAGCAGTTCTTC. This chain links TRBV5-6 with TRBJ2-1, with D hard to call. Trimming cost V 1 base and J 5 bases, with 16 bases left between them. The CDR3 covers 16 residues. Germline CDR1 SGHDT, CDR2 YYEEEE.